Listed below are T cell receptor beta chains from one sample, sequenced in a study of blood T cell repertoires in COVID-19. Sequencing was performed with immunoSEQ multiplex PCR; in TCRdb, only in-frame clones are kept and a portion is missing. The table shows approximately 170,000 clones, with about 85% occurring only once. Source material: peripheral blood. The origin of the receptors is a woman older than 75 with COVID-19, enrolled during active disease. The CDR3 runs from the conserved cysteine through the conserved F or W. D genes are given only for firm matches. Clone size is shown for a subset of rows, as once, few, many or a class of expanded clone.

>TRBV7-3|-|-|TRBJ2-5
TGTGCCAGCAGCCAAACAACCAGGGTTGGAGAGACCCAGTACTTC
CASSQTTRVGETQYF
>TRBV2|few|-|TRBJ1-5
TGTGCCGGCGGGACGGGGAGCAATCAGCCCCAGCATTTT
CAGGTGSNQPQHF
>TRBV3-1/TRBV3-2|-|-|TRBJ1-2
TGTGCCAGCAGCCCAAGCGCCGCAGGGTGGGGCTACACCTTC
CASSPSAAGWGYTF
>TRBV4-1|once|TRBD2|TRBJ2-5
TGCGCCAGCAGCCAAGTAGGGGCGGGGGGGCCGTCGGAGACCCAGTACTTC
CASSQVGAGGPSETQYF
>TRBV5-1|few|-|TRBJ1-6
TGCGCCAGCAGCTTCTCGCCCGGCGACAGCAAAAATTCACCCCTCCACTTT
CASSFSPGDSKNSPLHF
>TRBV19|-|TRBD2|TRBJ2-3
TGTGCCAGTAGTCCCCAGGCGGGAGGATACACAGATACGCAGTATTTT
CASSPQAGGYTDTQYF
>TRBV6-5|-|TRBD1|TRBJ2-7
TGTGCCACAACTGGGGTGACAGGGGACTACGAGCAGTACTTC
CATTGVTGDYEQYF
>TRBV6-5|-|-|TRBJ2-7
TGTGCCAGCAGCCCAGCGGACTCCTACGAGCAGTACTTC
CASSPADSYEQYF
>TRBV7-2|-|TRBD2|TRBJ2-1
TGTGCCAGCAGCAAGTTACTAGCGGGGCTTGGCGGTGAGCAGTTCTTC
CASSKLLAGLGGEQFF
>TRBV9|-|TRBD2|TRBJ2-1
TGTGCCAGCAGCCCCGTAGGCGCGGGAGTATCGTCCTACAATGAGCAGTTCTTC
CASSPVGAGVSSYNEQFF
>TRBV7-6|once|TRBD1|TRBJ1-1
TGTGCCAGCAGCTTAGATGGCCCTGGCAGGGGGAGCACTGAAGCTTTCTTT
CASSLDGPGRGSTEAFF
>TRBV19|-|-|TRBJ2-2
TGTGCCAGTAGCAGGCACACCGGGGAGCTGTTTTTT
CASSRHTGELFF
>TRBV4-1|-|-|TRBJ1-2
TGCGCCAGCAGCCAAGAGGGGCAGGGCTGGGGCTACACCTTC
CASSQEGQGWGYTF
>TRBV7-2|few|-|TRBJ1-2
TGTGCCAGCAGCCCGCAGATAACGTCTGGCTACACCTTC
CASSPQITSGYTF
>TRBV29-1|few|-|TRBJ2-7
TGCAGCGTTGCACAGGGCTACGAGCAGTACTTC
CSVAQGYEQYF
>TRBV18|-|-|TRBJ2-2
TGTGCCAGCTCACCACCGGGCAGGGTCAACACCGGGGAGCTGTTTTTT
CASSPPGRVNTGELFF
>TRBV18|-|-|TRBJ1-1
TGTGCCAGCTCATCGACTACCGGGAGGAACACTGAAGCTTTCTTT
CASSSTTGRNTEAFF
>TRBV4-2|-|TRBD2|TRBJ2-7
TGTGCCAGCAGCCAAGGCGGACTAGCGGGGACCTACGAGCAGTACTTC
CASSQGGLAGTYEQYF
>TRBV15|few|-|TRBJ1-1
TGTGCCACCAGCAGAGTTAGGGGCACTGAAGCTTTCTTT
CATSRVRGTEAFF
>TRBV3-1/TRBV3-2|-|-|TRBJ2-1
TGTGCCAGCAGCCAAGATTGGGCCCACAATGAGCAGTTCTTC
CASSQDWAHNEQFF
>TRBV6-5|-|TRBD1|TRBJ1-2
TGTGCCAGCAGTTACGGGACAGGCTCAGTTAGCTACACCTTC
CASSYGTGSVSYTF
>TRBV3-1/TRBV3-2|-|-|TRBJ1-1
TGTGCCAGCAGCTCCAGGGGATCGGACACTGAAGCTTTCTTT
CASSSRGSDTEAFF
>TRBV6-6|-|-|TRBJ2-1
TGTGCCAGCAGTTATGGGCGAGCGGTCGGGAATGAGCAGTTCTTC
CASSYGRAVGNEQFF
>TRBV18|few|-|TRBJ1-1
TGTGCCAGCTCCCTTGAAACAGGGACTGAAGCTTTCTTT
CASSLETGTEAFF
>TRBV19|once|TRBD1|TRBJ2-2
TGTGCCAGTAGTTCGCTTCGGACAGGGGGCTATAACACCGGGGAGCTGTTTTTT
CASSSLRTGGYNTGELFF
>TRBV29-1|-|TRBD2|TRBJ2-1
TGCAGCGTTGAATCCGGGACTATCGCAAATGAGCAGTTCTTC
CSVESGTIANEQFF
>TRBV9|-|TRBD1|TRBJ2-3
TGTGCCAGCAGCGATACAGGGGTTAGCACAGATACGCAGTATTTT
CASSDTGVSTDTQYF
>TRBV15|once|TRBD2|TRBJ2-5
TGTGCCACCAGCAGATCGGGACTAGCTTCGGAGACCCAGTACTTC
CATSRSGLASETQYF
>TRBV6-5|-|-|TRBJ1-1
TGTGCCAGCAGTTGGCTGGGGGCTACTGAAGCTTTCTTT
CASSWLGATEAFF
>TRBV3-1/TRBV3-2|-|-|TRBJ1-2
TGTGCCAGCAGCCAACAGGGCGTCCATGGCTACACCTTC
CASSQQGVHGYTF
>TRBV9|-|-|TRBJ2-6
TGTGCCAGCAGCGTAGGCCAGGGAAGTGGGGCCAACGTCCTGACTTTC
CASSVGQGSGANVLTF
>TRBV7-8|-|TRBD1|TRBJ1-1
TGTGCCAGCAGCTGGGGGACAGGGGCGATCACTGAAGCTTTCTTT
CASSWGTGAITEAFF
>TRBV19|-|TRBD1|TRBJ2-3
TGTGCCAGTAGTAAGGACAGGGGGACAGATACGCAGTATTTT
CASSKDRGTDTQYF
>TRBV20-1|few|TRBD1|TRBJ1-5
TGCAGTGCTAGTAGGACAGGGCGGACAGGTCAGCCCCAGCATTTT
CSASRTGRTGQPQHF
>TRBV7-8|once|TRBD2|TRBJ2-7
TGTGCCAGCAGCTTGAATCCGGGCGGCAGCGGGAAGGTCGGGGAGCAGTACTTC
CASSLNPGGSGKVGEQYF
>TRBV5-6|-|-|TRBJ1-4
TGTGCCAGCAGCGCCTCAGGGGCTGGGGAAAAACTGTTTTTT
CASSASGAGEKLFF
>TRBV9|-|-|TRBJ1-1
TGTGCCAGCAGCCCCCGACTTGAGAACACTGAAGCTTTCTTT
CASSPRLENTEAFF
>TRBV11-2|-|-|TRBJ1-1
TGTGCCAGCGCACAGTCGGGGGGGGTAGGAGCTTTCTTT
CASAQSGGVGAFF
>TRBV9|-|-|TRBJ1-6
TGTGCCAGCAGCGAAGACGGGAATTCACCCCTCCACTTT
CASSEDGNSPLHF
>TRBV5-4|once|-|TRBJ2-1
TGTGCCAGCAGCATGAAGGGGCCGCCTGAGCAGTTCTTC
CASSMKGPPEQFF
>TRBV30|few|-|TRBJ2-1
TGTGCCTGGAGTGAGGCGGTTTACAATGAGCAGTTCTTC
CAWSEAVYNEQFF
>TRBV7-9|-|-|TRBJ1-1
TGTGCCAGCAGCCTGGGAACAGGGTACACTGAAGCTTTCTTT
CASSLGTGYTEAFF
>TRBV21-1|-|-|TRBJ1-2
TGTGCACGGGGCAGGGGGCTAGGGAAAGGTGGCTACACCTTC
CARGRGLGKGGYTF
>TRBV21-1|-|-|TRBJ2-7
TGTGCCAGCAGCAGGCACTGGACTAGCGGGACCTACGAGCAGTACTTC
CASSRHWTSGTYEQYF
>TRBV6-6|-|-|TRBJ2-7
TGTGCCAGCAGTTACTCTGAACAGGGCTACGAGCAGTACTTC
CASSYSEQGYEQYF
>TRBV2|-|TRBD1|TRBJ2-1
TGTGCCAGCAGCGAGGACAGGGGCTCCTACAATGAGCAGTTCTTC
CASSEDRGSYNEQFF
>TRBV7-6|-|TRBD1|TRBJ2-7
TGTGCCAGCAGCCCGGGACAGGGGGTACAGGGTGAGCAGTACTTC
CASSPGQGVQGEQYF
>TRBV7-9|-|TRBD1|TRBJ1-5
TGTGCCAGCAGCTTAGGACAGGGAGTCAATCAGCCCCAGCATTTT
CASSLGQGVNQPQHF
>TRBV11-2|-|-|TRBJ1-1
TGTGCCAGCAGCTTAGATCCGGGGGGTGTGACTGAAGCTTTCTTT
CASSLDPGGVTEAFF
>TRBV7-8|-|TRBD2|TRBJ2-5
TGTGCCAGCAGTACGGTGCCGTCCCTCGGGGGGGACCAGTACTTC
CASSTVPSLGGDQYF
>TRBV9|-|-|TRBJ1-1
TGTGCCAGCAGCGTAGGGGGGGACACTGAAGCTTTCTTT
CASSVGGDTEAFF
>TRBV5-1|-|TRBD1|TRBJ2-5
TGCGCCAGCAGTGCGGACAGGGGTGAGACCCAGTACTTC
CASSADRGETQYF
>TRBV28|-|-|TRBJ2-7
TGTGCCAGCAGTTTAGAGGGTCTATGGTCTTACGAGCAGTACTTC
CASSLEGLWSYEQYF